Presented here are 2 T cell receptor beta chains from one specimen sequenced in a study of early T cells in non-severe SARS-CoV-2 infection. One entry per CDR3 protein, called by TCRdb with MiXCR from the 5' RACE reads. This table holds fewer than 30,000 distinct CDR3 sequences, 4.4% found once. The sample taken for sequencing was whole blood. The receptor set was obtained from an adult who was a healthcare worker with PCR-confirmed SARS-CoV-2 infection or an uninfected control (not recorded which).

This clonotype was seen only a few times. This rearrangement joins TRBV3-1 to TRBJ1-3; unclear D gene. Germline V gives CDR1 LGHDT, CDR2 YNNKEL (reference sequence). The CDR3 runs to 13 residues. The germline V and J ends were trimmed by 6 bases and 3 bases, with 9 bases remaining between them. This CDR3 reads CASRTAGGNTIYF. The CDR3 DNA follows: TGTGCCAGCAGAACAGCGGGTGGAAACACCATATATTTT.

This clonotype was picked up many times. As DNA, the CDR3 is TGCAGTGCTAGAGTGATGGGACTAGAGGTAACCAATGAGCAGTTCTTC. Its protein is CSARVMGLEVTNEQFF. The V and J genes are TRBV20-1 and TRBJ2-1; 8 bases line up with TRBD2. This CDR3 is built from 16 residues. With V trimmed by 1 base and J by 6 bases, 11 bases remained unmatched. Germline-derived CDR1 and CDR2 are DFQATT and SNEGSKA (reference sequence).